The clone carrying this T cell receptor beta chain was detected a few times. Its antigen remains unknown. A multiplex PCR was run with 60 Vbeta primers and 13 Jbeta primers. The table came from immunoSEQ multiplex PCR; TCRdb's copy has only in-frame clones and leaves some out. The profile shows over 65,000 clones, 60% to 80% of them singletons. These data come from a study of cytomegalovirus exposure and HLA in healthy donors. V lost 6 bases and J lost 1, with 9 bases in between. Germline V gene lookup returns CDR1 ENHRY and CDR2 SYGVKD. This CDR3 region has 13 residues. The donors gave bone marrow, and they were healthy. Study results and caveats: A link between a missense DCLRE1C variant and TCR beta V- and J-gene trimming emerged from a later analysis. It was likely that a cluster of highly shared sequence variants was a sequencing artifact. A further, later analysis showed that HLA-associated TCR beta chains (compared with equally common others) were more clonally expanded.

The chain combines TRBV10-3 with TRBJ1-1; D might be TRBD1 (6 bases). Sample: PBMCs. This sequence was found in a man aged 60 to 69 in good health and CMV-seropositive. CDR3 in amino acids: CAIRRTANTEAFF. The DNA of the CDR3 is TGTGCCATCAGACGGACAGCGAACACTGAAGCTTTCTTT.